This entry lists 26 T cell receptor beta chains sequenced from one sample in a study of blood T cell repertoires in COVID-19. Repertoires were generated with immunoSEQ multiplex PCR, while TCRdb's copy carries only in-frame clones and drops some. The profile covers fewer than 200,000 clones, with under 85% appearing a single time and less than 4.5% taken by the ten largest. The specimen was peripheral blood. The source of these receptors is a woman aged 80 or over with acute or convalescent COVID-19.

This sequence joins TRBV6-5 and TRBJ2-3; 7 nucleotides agree with TRBD1. Germline V CDR1 and CDR2: MNHEY, SVGAGI. Losses at the gene ends were 7 bases for V and 2 bases for J; bases not matched to a gene: 9. CDR3 length: 15 residues. This CDR3 is CASTKGAANTDTQYF. CDR3 DNA: TGTGCCAGCACCAAGGGGGCTGCGAACACAGATACGCAGTATTTT.

The rearrangement uses TRBV7-9 and TRBJ2-3; 9 bases are shared with TRBD2. Germline V gene lookup returns CDR1 SEHNR and CDR2 FQNEAQ (reference sequence). The CDR3 contains 14 residues. With 0 bases clipped from V and 5 bases from J, the junction kept 0 bases outside the gene matches. CDR3 DNA sequence: TGTGCCAGCAGCTTAGCTAGCGGGGGAGATACGCAGTATTTT. Amino acid sequence: CASSLASGGDTQYF.

V is TRBV6-2 or TRBV6-3 and J is TRBJ1-3; no clear D gene. The ends were cut back, 2 bases at V and 0 bases at J, with 8 bases in the middle. Germline CDR1 is MNHEY and CDR2 is SVGEGT. This CDR3 is built from 15 residues. The CDR3 here is CASSYEPSSGNTIYF. As DNA, the CDR3 is TGTGCCAGCAGTTACGAACCGAGCTCTGGAAACACCATATATTTT.

This chain links TRBV28 with TRBJ1-5; D may be TRBD1 (6 bases). V shed 6 bases and J shed 0 bases, with 12 bases lying between them. The CDR3 has 15 amino acids. CDR1 and CDR2 from the germline V gene are MDHEN and SYDVKM. CDR3 nucleotide sequence: TGTGCCAGCAGCACACAGGGAAGTAGCAATCAGCCCCAGCATTTT. It yields the protein CASSTQGSSNQPQHF.

This clone was seen once. The genes are TRBV11-2 and TRBJ1-4; 9 bases match TRBD1. The CDR3 is 17 amino acids. CDR1 and CDR2 (germline): SGHAT, FQNNGV. V lost 0 bases, J lost 8 bases, and 10 bases stayed unmatched. The CDR3 sequence is CASSLDRFGTGKEKLFF. Here the CDR3 DNA reads TGTGCCAGCAGCTTAGATCGGTTCGGGACAGGGAAAGAAAAACTGTTTTTT.

This clone was observed a handful of times. V gene TRBV27 combines with J gene TRBJ1-4; D is perhaps TRBD1 (5 bases). Germline assignment: CDR1 MNHEY and CDR2 SMNVEV (reference sequence). This CDR3 contains 14 residues. Trimming cost V 1 base and J 6 bases, with 9 bases left between them. CDR3 nucleotides: TGTGCCAGCAGTTTATTGGGGCGCGATGAAAAACTGTTTTTT. This gives the protein CASSLLGRDEKLFF.

The rearrangement links TRBV24-1 to TRBJ2-3; TRBD1 is a possible D gene (5 bases). Trimming cost V 2 bases and J 6 bases, with 17 bases left between them. CDR3 length equals 16 residues. Per the germline V gene, CDR1 is KGHDR and CDR2 is SFDVKD. The DNA for the CDR3 is TGTGCCACCAGTGATTCAAGGTCCAACCCAGGGGATACGCAGTATTTT. Translating gives CATSDSRSNPGDTQYF.

The gene calls are TRBV7-2 and TRBJ2-2; the D gene is possibly TRBD1 (6 bases). This CDR3 has 14 residues. Deletions cut 5 bases from V and 1 base from J, with 8 bases between. Germline assignment: CDR1 SGHTA and CDR2 FQGNSA. In DNA, the CDR3 is TGTGCCAGCAGCGTGACAGGGAACACCGGGGAGCTGTTTTTT. This sequence encodes CASSVTGNTGELFF.

This chain links TRBV5-1 with TRBJ2-1; D may be TRBD2 (6 bases). Germline loops: CDR1 SGHRS, CDR2 YFSETQ. This CDR3 contains 15 residues. Trimming took 4 bases from V and 4 from J, leaving 15 bases between them. CDR3 nucleotide sequence: TGCGCCAGCAGCATCGGACTAACCCCTTACAATGAGCAGTTCTTC. Encoded protein: CASSIGLTPYNEQFF.

The genes are TRBV14 and TRBJ2-5; D is uncertain. V lost 1 base and J 5 bases, leaving 5 bases between the germline ends. Per germline, CDR1 SGHDN and CDR2 FVKESK. The CDR3 has 12 residues. This chain's CDR3 is CASSQARETQYF. In DNA, the CDR3 is TGTGCCAGCAGCCAAGCCAGGGAGACCCAGTACTTC.

J is TRBJ2-7 and V is TRBV12-3 or TRBV12-4; a weak D match, TRBD2 (5 bases). V was trimmed by 3 bases and J by 5 bases, leaving 11 bases between them. The CDR3 contains 13 residues. The CDR3 is CASSFRGLDEQYF. CDR3 in DNA: TGTGCCAGCAGTTTTCGAGGGCTGGACGAGCAGTACTTC.

This sequence joins TRBV2 and TRBJ2-1; tentatively, D is TRBD1 (5 bases). The CDR3 contains 14 residues. Trimming cost V 8 bases and J 2 bases, with 13 bases left between them. CDR1 SNHLY and CDR2 FYNNEI come from the germline V gene. The CDR3 DNA reads TGTGCCAGCCTAACAGGCCTCGCCTACAATGAGCAGTTCTTC. Translating gives CASLTGLAYNEQFF.

The chain carries TRBV7-6 and TRBJ1-1; D uncertain. The germline V gene encodes CDR1 SGHVS and CDR2 FNYEAQ. This CDR3 region has 16 residues. V lost 2 bases to trimming and J lost 1 base, with 14 bases between them. This CDR3 is CASSLKPIRENTEAFF. The CDR3 coding sequence is TGTGCCAGCAGCTTAAAGCCTATTCGGGAGAACACTGAAGCTTTCTTT.

V and J are TRBV10-3 and TRBJ1-6; 7 bases line up with TRBD1. Unmatched junction bases numbered 8, after V lost 10 bases and J lost 8 bases. This CDR3 is built from 13 residues. The germline V gene has CDR1 ENHRY and CDR2 SYGVKD. DNA for the CDR3: TGTGCCAACCGACAGGGTGGTGATTCACCCCTCCACTTT. It is translated as CANRQGGDSPLHF.

This chain connects TRBV11-3 to TRBJ2-2; no reliable D call. The V gene lost 5 bases and the J gene lost 6 bases, with 7 bases spanning the gap. There are 12 residues in the CDR3. Germline CDR1 and CDR2: SGHNT and YENEEA. The CDR3 sequence is CASSRFAGELFF. The DNA for the CDR3 is TGTGCCAGCAGCCGGTTTGCCGGGGAGCTGTTTTTT.

This clone was picked up a small number of times. The genes are TRBV7-8 and TRBJ1-1, with 10 bases matching TRBD1. The CDR3 is 19 residues long. V trimming: 4 bases; J trimming: 3 bases; junction bases outside the gene matches: 17. CDR1 is SGHVS, CDR2 FQNEAQ, per germline. The CDR3 sequence: CASSSTRDRGRNMYTEAFF. The CDR3 nucleotides are TGTGCCAGCAGCTCCACTAGGGACAGGGGAAGGAACATGTACACTGAAGCTTTCTTT. The full variable domain, rest sourced from reference TRBV7-8 and TRBJ1-1, is GAGVSQSPRYKVAKRGQDVALRCDPISGHVSLFWYQQALGQGPEFLTYFQNEAQLDKSGLPSDRFFAERPEGSVSTLKIQRTQQEDSAVYLCASSSTRDRGRNMYTEAFFGQGTRLTVV.

J is TRBJ1-5 and V is TRBV2; unclear D gene. Germline lookup yields CDR1 SNHLY and CDR2 FYNNEI. V gave up 8 bases and J gave up 0 bases, with 5 bases separating them. This CDR3 comprises 12 residues. The CDR3: CASQYSNQPQHF. CDR3 in DNA: TGTGCCAGCCAGTATAGCAATCAGCCCCAGCATTTT.

The chain is built from TRBV15 and TRBJ1-6; tentative D call: TRBD1 (5 bases). CDR3 size: 14 residues. V lost 2 bases, J lost 15 bases, and 17 bases lay in between. Germline CDR1 LNHNV, CDR2 YYDKDF (reference sequence). The CDR3 spells CATSRSLTGPLLHF. In nucleotides, the CDR3 is TGTGCCACCAGCAGATCCCTAACAGGTCCACTCCTCCACTTT.

The chain is built from TRBV5-5 and TRBJ1-4; TRBD1 aligns across 7 bases. The ends lost 0 bases at V and 7 bases at J; junction bases unmatched: 6. Germline assignment: CDR1 SGHKS and CDR2 YYEKEE (reference sequence). The length of the CDR3 is 15 residues. The CDR3 loop reads CASSLVGQGVEKLFF. The CDR3 nucleotides are TGTGCCAGCAGCTTGGTGGGGCAGGGGGTTGAAAAACTGTTTTTT.

The V gene is TRBV18, the J gene TRBJ2-7; 9 bases are a match to TRBD2. V lost 2 bases and J lost 3; bases outside the gene matches: 5. The CDR3 contains 15 residues. Germline V lookup: CDR1 KGHSH, CDR2 LQKENI. The CDR3 DNA is TGTGCCAGCTCACCAGCTAGCGGGGAAAACTACGAGCAGTACTTC. It codes for CASSPASGENYEQYF.

This chain links TRBV6-4 with TRBJ2-7; D ambiguous. The CDR3 sequence is 13 residues long. Germline V gives CDR1 MRHNA, CDR2 SNTAGT. The V end lost 4 bases, the J end lost 3 bases, and 10 bases lay between the germline ends. CDR3 in amino acids: CASSVGTGYEQYF. Written as DNA, the CDR3 is TGTGCCAGCAGTGTCGGCACGGGCTACGAGCAGTACTTC.

CDR3 residues: CSASGGGTYNEQFF. The CDR3 DNA reads as TGCAGTGCTAGTGGCGGGGGGACCTACAATGAGCAGTTCTTC. The chain employs TRBV20-1 and TRBJ2-1, with TRBD2 identical over 8 bases. Germline V gene lookup returns CDR1 DFQATT and CDR2 SNEGSKA (reference sequence). V was clipped by 3 bases and J by 2 bases; unmatched bases: 3. This CDR3 contains 14 residues.

The chain links TRBV5-1 to TRBJ2-2; TRBD1 is a possible D gene (5 bases). CDR1 SGHRS and CDR2 YFSETQ come from the germline V gene. The CDR3 loop spans 15 amino acids. With 2 bases removed from V and 2 bases from J, the gap between germline ends came to 10 bases. CDR3 region: CASSFQGPNTGELFF. The CDR3 coding sequence is TGCGCCAGCAGCTTCCAGGGCCCAAACACCGGGGAGCTGTTTTTT.

This chain links TRBV3-1 (or the pseudogene TRBV3-2) with TRBJ1-2; D is ambiguous. Trimming left V 0 bases short and J 6 bases short, with 8 bases between. The CDR3 consists of 13 residues. Per germline, CDR1 LGHDT and CDR2 YNNKEL (reference sequence). The CDR3 reads CASSQDLRNGYTF. The CDR3, as DNA: TGTGCCAGCAGCCAAGATCTCAGAAATGGCTACACCTTC.

This clone was recorded a few times. The chain combines TRBV9 with TRBJ2-3; 7 bases line up with TRBD2. Trimming at V came to 6 bases and at J to 0 bases, leaving 7 bases not matched to a gene. Germline values: CDR1 SGDLS, CDR2 YYNGEE. CDR3 length: 15 amino acids. CDR3 residues: CASTPSGTSTDTQYF. The CDR3 coding sequence is TGTGCCAGCACCCCGAGCGGGACTAGCACAGATACGCAGTATTTT.

The chain joins TRBV4-3 to TRBJ1-5; D is undetermined. Germline CDR1 LGHNA, CDR2 YSLEER. The V gene lost 1 base and the J gene lost 0 bases, with 19 bases spanning the gap. The CDR3 extends over 19 amino acids. CDR3 protein: CASSQGFGQDPYSNQPQHF. The CDR3 nucleotides are TGCGCCAGCAGCCAAGGGTTTGGGCAGGATCCTTATAGCAATCAGCCCCAGCATTTT.